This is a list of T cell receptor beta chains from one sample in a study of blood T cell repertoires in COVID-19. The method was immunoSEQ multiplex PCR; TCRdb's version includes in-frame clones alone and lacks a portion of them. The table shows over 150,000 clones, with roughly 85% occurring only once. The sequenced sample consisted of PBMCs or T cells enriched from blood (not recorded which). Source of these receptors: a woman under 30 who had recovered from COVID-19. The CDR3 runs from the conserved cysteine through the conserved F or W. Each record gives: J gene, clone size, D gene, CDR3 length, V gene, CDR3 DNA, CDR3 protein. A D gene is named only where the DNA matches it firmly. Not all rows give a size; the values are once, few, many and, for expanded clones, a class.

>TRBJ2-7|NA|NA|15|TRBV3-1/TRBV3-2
TGTGCCAGCAGCCAAGATGGGCAGGGGTTCCACGAGCAGTACTTC
CASSQDGQGFHEQYF
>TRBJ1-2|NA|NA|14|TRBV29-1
TGCAGCGTTGACGGGGCGGGGGTCAACTATGGCTACACCTTC
CSVDGAGVNYGYTF
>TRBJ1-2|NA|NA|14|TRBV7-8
TGTGCCAGCAGCTTAGCCGAGGCGGGCTATGGCTACACCTTC
CASSLAEAGYGYTF
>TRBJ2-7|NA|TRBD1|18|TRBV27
TGTGCCAGCAGTTTGGCCCCTCTCGGACAGGGGTTCCCCTACGAGCAGTACTTC
CASSLAPLGQGFPYEQYF
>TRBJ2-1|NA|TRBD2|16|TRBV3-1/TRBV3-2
TGTGCCAGCAGCAAGGTAGCGGGAGGCTCCTACAATGAGCAGTTCTTC
CASSKVAGGSYNEQFF
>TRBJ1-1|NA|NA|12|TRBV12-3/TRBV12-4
TGTGCCAGCAGTTTAGGGGGGGCTGAAGCTTTCTTT
CASSLGGAEAFF
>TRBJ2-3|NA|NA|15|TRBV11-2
TGTGCCAGCAGCTTAGTATCTGGAGTCACAGATACGCAGTATTTT
CASSLVSGVTDTQYF
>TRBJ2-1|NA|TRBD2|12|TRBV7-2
TGTGCCAGCAGCTTTTCCAGCGGGGGGGAGTTCTTC
CASSFSSGGEFF
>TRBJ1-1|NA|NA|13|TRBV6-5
TGTGCCAGCAGGCTGGTTCCGGACACTGAAGCTTTCTTT
CASRLVPDTEAFF
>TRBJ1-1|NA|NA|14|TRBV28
TGTGCCATCCACCCGCCGGGGGGTAGTACTGAAGCTTTCTTT
CAIHPPGGSTEAFF
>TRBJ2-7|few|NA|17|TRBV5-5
TGTGCCAGCAGCTTGGCCAGGGGACCGTTTCGCTCCTACGAGCAGTACTTC
CASSLARGPFRSYEQYF
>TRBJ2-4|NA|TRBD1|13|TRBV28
TGTGCCAGCAGTTTCGACAGGGGGGACATTCAGTACTTC
CASSFDRGDIQYF
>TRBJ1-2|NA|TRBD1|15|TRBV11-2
TGTGCCAGCAGCCCACATGGACAGGGGGGGTATGGCTACACCTTC
CASSPHGQGGYGYTF
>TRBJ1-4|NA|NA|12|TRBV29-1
TGCAGCATCCGGGCAACTAATGAAAAACTGTTTTTT
CSIRATNEKLFF
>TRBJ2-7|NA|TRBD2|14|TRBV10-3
TGTGCCATCAGTCGAGGACTAGTCGGGTACGAGCAGTACTTC
CAISRGLVGYEQYF
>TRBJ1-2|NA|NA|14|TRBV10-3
TGTGCCATCAGCCCACTGGGCAGGGTCTATGGCTACACCTTC
CAISPLGRVYGYTF
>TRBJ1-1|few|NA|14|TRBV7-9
TGTGCCAGCGCGGCACAGGGAATAAACACTGAAGCTTTCTTT
CASAAQGINTEAFF
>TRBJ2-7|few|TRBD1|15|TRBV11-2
TGTGCCAGCAGTTCCCCGGGACAGAACTCCTACGAGCAGTACTTC
CASSSPGQNSYEQYF
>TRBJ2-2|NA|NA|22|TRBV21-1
TGTGCCAGCACCCAAAAGGTACAGGACCGACGAGCGGGAGGAGGGAACACCGGGGAGCTGTTTTTT
CASTQKVQDRRAGGGNTGELFF
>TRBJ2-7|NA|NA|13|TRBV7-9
TGTGCCAGCAGCCCACCCTCAGGGTACGAGCAGTACTTC
CASSPPSGYEQYF
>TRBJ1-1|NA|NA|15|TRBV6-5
TGTGCCAGCAGTTACTCGGCCTTCCCGAACACTGAAGCTTTCTTT
CASSYSAFPNTEAFF
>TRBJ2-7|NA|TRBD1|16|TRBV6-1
TGTGCCAGCAGTGGATCCTATGACAGGGCGCTCGGCGAGCAGTACTTC
CASSGSYDRALGEQYF
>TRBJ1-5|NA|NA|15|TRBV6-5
TGTGCCAGCAGCCAGGACAGTTTTTCCAATCAGCCCCAGCATTTT
CASSQDSFSNQPQHF
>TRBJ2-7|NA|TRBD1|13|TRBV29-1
TGCAGCGTTAGGGGACAGGGAACCTACGAGCAGTACTTC
CSVRGQGTYEQYF
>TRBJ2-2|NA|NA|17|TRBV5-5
TGTGCCAGCAGCTTGAAAGGGTTGGGAGCGAACACCGGGGAGCTGTTTTTT
CASSLKGLGANTGELFF
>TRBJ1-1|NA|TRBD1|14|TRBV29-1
TGCAGCGTCCAACAGGGGGCTGCGAACACTGAAGCTTTCTTT
CSVQQGAANTEAFF
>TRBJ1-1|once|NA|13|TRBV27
TGTGCCAGCAGCGTTAACAGGGATACTGAAGCTTTCTTT
CASSVNRDTEAFF
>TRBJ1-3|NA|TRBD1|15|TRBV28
TGTGCCAGCAGTACTAGGACAGGGGAAGGAAACACCATATATTTT
CASSTRTGEGNTIYF
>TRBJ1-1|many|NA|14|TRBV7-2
TGTGCCAGCAGCTTAGCGGGGCTAGGGACTGAAGCTTTCTTT
CASSLAGLGTEAFF
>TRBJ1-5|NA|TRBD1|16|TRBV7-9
TGTGCCAGCAGCCCAGATGGACAGGGTGGGCGTCAGCCCCAGCATTTT
CASSPDGQGGRQPQHF
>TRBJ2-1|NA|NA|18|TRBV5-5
TGTGCCAGCAGCTTGTTTCCCCCCCGGAGGGGCATAGGGGATGAGCAGTTCTTC
CASSLFPPRRGIGDEQFF
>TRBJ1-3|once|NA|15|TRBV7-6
TGTGCCAGCAGCCGAGGACTGGACTCTGGAAACACCATATATTTT
CASSRGLDSGNTIYF
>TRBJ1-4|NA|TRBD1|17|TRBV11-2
TGTGCCAGCACCTCCGGGACAGGGTCTTTGCTCGGTGAAAAACTGTTTTTT
CASTSGTGSLLGEKLFF
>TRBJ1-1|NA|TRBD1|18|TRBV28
TGTGCCAGCAGTTTAACGTCGGGACAGTACTCCATGAACACTGAAGCTTTCTTT
CASSLTSGQYSMNTEAFF
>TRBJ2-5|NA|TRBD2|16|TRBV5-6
TGTGCCAGCAGCCTCCCGCTTAGCGGGGTCCGGGAGACCCAGTACTTC
CASSLPLSGVRETQYF
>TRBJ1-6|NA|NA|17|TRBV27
TGTGCCAGCAGTTTCCAAACAGGGAGAACCTATAATTCACCCCTCCACTTT
CASSFQTGRTYNSPLHF
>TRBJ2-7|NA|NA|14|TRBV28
TGTGCCAGTAACGGAGAGCCACTTTCCTACGAGCAGTACTTC
CASNGEPLSYEQYF
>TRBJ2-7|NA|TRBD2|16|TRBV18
TGTGCCAGCTCACAACGGACTAGCGGGAATACTTACGAGCAGTACTTC
CASSQRTSGNTYEQYF
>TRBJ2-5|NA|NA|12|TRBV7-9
TGTGCCAGCAGCTTTCAGGCCGGGGGCCAGTACTTC
CASSFQAGGQYF
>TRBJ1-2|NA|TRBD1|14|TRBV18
TGTGCCAGCTCACCACCATACAGGGGCTATGGCTACACCTTC
CASSPPYRGYGYTF
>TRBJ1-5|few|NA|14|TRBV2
TGTGCCAGCAGCCCAGAAGGGGCCTATCAGCCCCAGCATTTT
CASSPEGAYQPQHF
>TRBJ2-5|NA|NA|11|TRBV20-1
TGCAGTGCTAAGTCCGGAGAGACCCAGTACTTC
CSAKSGETQYF
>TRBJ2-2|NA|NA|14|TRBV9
TGTGCCAGCAGCGCGGATCCAGGGGCTGGGGAGCTGTTTTTT
CASSADPGAGELFF
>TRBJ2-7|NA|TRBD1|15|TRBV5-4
TGTGCCAGCAGCGATGGGACAGGGAATTCCTACGAGCAGTACTTC
CASSDGTGNSYEQYF
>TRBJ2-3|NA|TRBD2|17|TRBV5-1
TGCGCCAGCAGCCCCGTGGGGGGGGTTGGCATCCCAGATACGCAGTATTTT
CASSPVGGVGIPDTQYF
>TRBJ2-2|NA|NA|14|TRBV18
TGTGCCAGCTCACCAGAGGTTGACACCGGGGAGCTGTTTTTT
CASSPEVDTGELFF
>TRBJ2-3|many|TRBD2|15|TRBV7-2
TGTGCCAGCAGCTTATTAGCGGGGGGGCTTGATACGCAGTATTTT
CASSLLAGGLDTQYF
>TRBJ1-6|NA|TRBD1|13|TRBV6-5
TGTGCCACTCAGACAGGGGTGGATTCACCCCTCCACTTT
CATQTGVDSPLHF
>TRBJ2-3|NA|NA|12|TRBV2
TGTGCCAGCAGTGCCGAGTCAGATACGCAGTATTTT
CASSAESDTQYF
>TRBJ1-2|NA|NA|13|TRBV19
TGTGCCAGTAGCCCAGGGGATGGCTATGGCTACACCTTC
CASSPGDGYGYTF
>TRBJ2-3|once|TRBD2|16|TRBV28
TGTGCCAGCAGTTCCCGGGGAGCGGGGTTCACAGATACGCAGTATTTT
CASSSRGAGFTDTQYF
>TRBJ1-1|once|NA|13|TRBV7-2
TGTGCCAGCAGCTTTCCGGGGGGGACTGAAGCTTTCTTT
CASSFPGGTEAFF